This T cell receptor beta chain was recorded in a study of blood T cell repertoires in COVID-19. Study summary: The United States, Italy and Spain were the sources of the acute and convalescent COVID-19 samples. From T cells, B-cell-depleted T cells, or PBMCs came the material, which was cDNA or gDNA.

Seattle researchers signed up patients amid active infection and tracked them longitudinally. Germline-derived CDR1 and CDR2 are KGHSH and LQKENI. Trimming shortened V by 3 bases and J by 7 bases, and 19 bases separated the two germline ends. The CDR3 is 15 amino acids. Original handling: Amplification of reference gene primers provided the estimated nucleated cell counts. TCRdb's copy holds only in-frame clones and misses some; the assay was immunoSEQ multiplex PCR. The V and J calls and clone size come from that table; D and trimming were worked out from the DNA. The table includes about 95,000 clones, more than 80% detected once.

This sequence joins TRBV18 and TRBJ2-7, with D possibly TRBD2 on 7 matching bases. This receptor was identified in a man older than 75 with COVID-19, enrolled during active disease. Sequencing used peripheral blood. In nucleotides, the CDR3 is TGTGCCAGCTCACCTACAGGGAGTAACGGGAGGGAGCAGTACTTC. It is translated as CASSPTGSNGREQYF.